This T cell receptor beta chain is from a study of low-dose radiotherapy and immunotherapy resistance in tumors. Study context: The drug cyclophosphamide was given into a vein at 200 mg/m2 every two weeks, one day before radiation and immunotherapy.

Time point of the sample: after trial treatment. Treatment specified: LDRT plus nivolumab, ipilimumab, low-dose cyclophosphamide and aspirin (RACIN trial). The sample holds many counts of this clonotype. The germline CDR1 and CDR2 sequences are DFQATT and SNEGSKA (reference sequence). This CDR3 has 15 amino acids. The V segment lost 3 bases and the J segment 8 bases; nucleotides outside the gene matches: 12. TRAV- and TRBV-specific primers were used for first-strand cDNA, which covered alpha and beta chains. The authors amplified TCRs for 15 to 25 PCR cycles with a constant-region primer and a V-primer adapter. TCRdb reprocessed the reads via MiXCR and lists one record per CDR3 protein. The profile shows just over 90,000 distinct CDR3 sequences, about 20% of them singletons.

The sample consisted of PBMCs, taken after low-dose radiotherapy plus immunotherapy. The clonotype was recovered from a female donor with ovarian cancer. The chain employs TRBV20-1 and TRBJ1-4; 7 bases agree with TRBD1. The CDR3 spells CSAREASGGREKLFF. The CDR3 region has the DNA TGCAGTGCTAGGGAGGCTTCAGGGGGTAGAGAAAAACTGTTTTTT.